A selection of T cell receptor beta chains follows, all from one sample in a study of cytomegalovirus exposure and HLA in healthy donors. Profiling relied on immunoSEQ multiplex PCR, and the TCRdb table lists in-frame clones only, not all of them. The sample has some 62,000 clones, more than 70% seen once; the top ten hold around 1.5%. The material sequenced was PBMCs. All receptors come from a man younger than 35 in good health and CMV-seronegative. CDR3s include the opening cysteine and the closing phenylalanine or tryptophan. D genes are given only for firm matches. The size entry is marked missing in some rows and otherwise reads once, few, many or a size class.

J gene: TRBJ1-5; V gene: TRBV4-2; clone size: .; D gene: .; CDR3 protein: CASSQEAQHRPGGNQPQHF; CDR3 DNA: TGTGCCAGCAGCCAAGAAGCGCAACACAGGCCCGGAGGCAATCAGCCCCAGCATTTT
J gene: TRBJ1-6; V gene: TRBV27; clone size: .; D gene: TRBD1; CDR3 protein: CASQTGFDSPLHF; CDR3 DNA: TGTGCCAGCCAGACAGGGTTCGATTCACCCCTCCACTTT
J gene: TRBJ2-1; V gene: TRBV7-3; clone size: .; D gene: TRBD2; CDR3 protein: CASSISGGRDNEQFF; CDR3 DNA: TGTGCCAGCAGCATTAGCGGGGGGAGAGACAATGAGCAGTTCTTC
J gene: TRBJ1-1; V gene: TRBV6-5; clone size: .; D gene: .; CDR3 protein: CASSYSEFRWAFF; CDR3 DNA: TGTGCCAGCAGTTACTCTGAGTTCCGCTGGGCTTTCTTT
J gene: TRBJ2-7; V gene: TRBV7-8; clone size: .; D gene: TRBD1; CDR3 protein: CASSQTWGTGTYEQYF; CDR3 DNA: TGTGCCAGCAGCCAAACTTGGGGGACAGGGACGTACGAGCAGTACTTC
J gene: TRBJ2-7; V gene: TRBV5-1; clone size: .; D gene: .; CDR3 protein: CASSLAQGVTYEQYF; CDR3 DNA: TGCGCCAGCAGCTTGGCCCAGGGTGTCACCTACGAGCAGTACTTC
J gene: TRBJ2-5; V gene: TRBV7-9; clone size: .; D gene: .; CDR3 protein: CASSLAGVETQYF; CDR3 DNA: TGTGCCAGCAGCTTGGCAGGGGTAGAGACCCAGTACTTC
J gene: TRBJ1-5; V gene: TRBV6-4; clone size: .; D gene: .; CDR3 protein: CASSDYEGGPQHF; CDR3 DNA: TGTGCCAGCAGTGACTATGAGGGAGGACCCCAGCATTTT
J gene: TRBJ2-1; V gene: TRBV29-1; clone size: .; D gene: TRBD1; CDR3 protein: CSVEGDSSSYNEQFF; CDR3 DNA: TGCAGCGTTGAAGGGGACAGTAGCTCCTACAATGAGCAGTTCTTC
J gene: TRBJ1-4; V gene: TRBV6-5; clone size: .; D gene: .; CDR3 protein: CASSYSTGLREKLFF; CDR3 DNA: TGTGCCAGCAGTTACTCGACAGGTCTCCGGGAAAAACTGTTTTTT
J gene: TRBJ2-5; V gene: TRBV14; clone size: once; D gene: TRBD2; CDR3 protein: CASSQWGLVGETQYF; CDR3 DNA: TGTGCCAGCAGCCAATGGGGACTAGTAGGGGAGACCCAGTACTTC
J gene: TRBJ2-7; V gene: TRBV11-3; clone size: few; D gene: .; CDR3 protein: CASSTTGYEQYF; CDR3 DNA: TGTGCCAGCAGCACAACAGGTTACGAGCAGTACTTC
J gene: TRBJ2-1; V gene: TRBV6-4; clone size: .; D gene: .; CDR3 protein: CASSDVDTHGEQFF; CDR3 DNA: TGTGCCAGCAGTGACGTGGACACCCACGGTGAGCAGTTCTTC
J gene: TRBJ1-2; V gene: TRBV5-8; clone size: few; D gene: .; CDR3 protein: CASSVGRGAIGYTF; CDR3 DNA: TGTGCCAGCAGCGTCGGCAGAGGCGCGATTGGCTACACCTTC
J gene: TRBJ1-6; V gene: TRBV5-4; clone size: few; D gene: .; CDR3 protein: CASSFGVSYNSPLHF; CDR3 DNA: TGTGCCAGCAGCTTTGGAGTCTCCTATAATTCACCCCTCCACTTT
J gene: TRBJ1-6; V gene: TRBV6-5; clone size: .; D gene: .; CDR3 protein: CASSYSQYNSPLHF; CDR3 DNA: TGTGCCAGCAGTTACTCGCAGTATAATTCACCCCTCCACTTT
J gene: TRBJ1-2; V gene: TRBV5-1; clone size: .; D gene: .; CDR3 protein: CASSLGGGEAGYTF; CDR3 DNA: TGCGCCAGCAGCTTAGGGGGGGGCGAGGCTGGCTACACCTTC
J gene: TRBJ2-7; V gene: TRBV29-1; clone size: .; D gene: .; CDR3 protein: CSVEDSGAGQYF; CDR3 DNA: TGCAGCGTTGAAGATTCAGGGGCCGGGCAGTACTTC
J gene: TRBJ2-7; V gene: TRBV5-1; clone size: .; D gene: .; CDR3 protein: CASSQDSASYEQYF; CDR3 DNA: TGCGCCAGCAGCCAAGACAGTGCCTCCTACGAGCAGTACTTC
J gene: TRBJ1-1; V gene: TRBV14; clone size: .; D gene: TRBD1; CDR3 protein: CASSQDGRTGGFSAFF; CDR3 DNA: TGTGCCAGCAGCCAAGATGGCCGGACAGGGGGCTTCTCGGCTTTCTTT
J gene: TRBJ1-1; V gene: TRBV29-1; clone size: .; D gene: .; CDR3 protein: CSVGELLLRMNTEAFF; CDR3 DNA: TGCAGCGTTGGGGAGCTGTTACTACGCATGAACACTGAAGCTTTCTTT
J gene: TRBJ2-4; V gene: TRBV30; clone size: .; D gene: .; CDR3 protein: CAWSQTGSKNIQYF; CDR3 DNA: TGTGCCTGGAGTCAGACGGGGTCCAAAAACATTCAGTACTTC
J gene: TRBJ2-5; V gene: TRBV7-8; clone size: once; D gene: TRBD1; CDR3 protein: CASSLAGTGVQETQYF; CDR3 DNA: TGTGCCAGCAGCTTAGCTGGGACAGGGGTCCAAGAGACCCAGTACTTC
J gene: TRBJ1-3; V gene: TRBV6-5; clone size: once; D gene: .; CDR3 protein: CASTQGASGNTIYF; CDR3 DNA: TGTGCCAGCACCCAGGGCGCCTCTGGAAACACCATATATTTT
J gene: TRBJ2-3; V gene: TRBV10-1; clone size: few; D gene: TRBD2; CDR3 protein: CASRSNSGGSTQYF; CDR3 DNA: TGCGCCAGCAGGTCGAATAGCGGGGGCTCTACGCAGTATTTT
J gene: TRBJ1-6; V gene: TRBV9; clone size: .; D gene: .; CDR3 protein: CASSVGAGDNSPLHF; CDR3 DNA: TGTGCCAGCAGCGTAGGGGCAGGGGATAATTCACCCCTCCACTTT